This T cell receptor beta chain was sequenced in a study of cytomegalovirus exposure and HLA in healthy donors (dated by TCRdb to about 2017). Some background on the complete study: According to a later analysis, the roughly 130 validation repertoires were produced on the same platform as the roughly 720 repertoires of the first cohort. The study aimed to test whether cataloging public T cell receptors could reveal signatures of past pathogen exposure. To predict cytomegalovirus infection status, the study combined high-throughput TCR immunosequencing, statistical association of individual TCRs with disease status, and machine learning. Along with the approximately 650-subject first cohort, a separate validation cohort of over a hundred different subjects was used. General study outcomes and caveats: Most TCR sequences were observed very rarely across donors, whereas some public TCRs were present in many individuals. A few of the identified cytomegalovirus-associated TCR beta chains were confirmed in vitro to be specific for cytomegalovirus antigens. The classifier was reported to diagnose cytomegalovirus status with high specificity and sensitivity in both the original cohort and the validation cohort. A later analysis lacked HLA typing for the validation cohort, so it scored co-occurrence in that cohort across all 120 or so repertoires. The authors suggested that the approach could potentially be generalized to other disease states and immunological phenotypes. The study gave a list of 150 to 200 TCR beta chains associated with cytomegalovirus. Subsequent analysis determined that TCRs grouped into clusters in the first cohort also showed a tendency toward co-occurrence across the roughly 120 validation repertoires, and 85% to 95% of cluster scores exceeded 0.

About this clone itself: The antigen it recognizes is unknown. Per-base quality was not reported, and no clone a single base away is much larger than it.

CDR1 and CDR2, looked up from the germline V gene, are LGHNT and FRNRAP. V is cut back by 2 bases and J by 5 bases, with 8 bases in the junction unmatched. The CDR3 runs 15 amino acids, cysteine and phenylalanine included. Only CDR3 DNA remains: 45 bases, in frame from the first base. The donors were included in the validation cohort of some 120 subjects, a group kept apart from the roughly 670-subject first cohort. The library came from the immunoSEQ multiplex PCR assay. In the authors' own workflow: To diagnose cytomegalovirus status from the catalog of TCR beta chain sequences, a statistical classification framework was built. The immuneACCESS repertoire file appears here via TCRdb, limited to in-frame rearrangements. These files lack a portion of the clones; in checked studies, under half of the deficit traces to unresolved V genes, and the cause of the others is not known. The V and J calls and clone size are taken from that table; D and trimming were inferred from the DNA. This sample is represented by 250,000 to 400,000 clones; nearly 90% of them were singletons. The ten most abundant clones make up approximately 0.9% of the sample.

What was sequenced was PBMCs. Rearrangement joined TRBV12-5 to TRBJ2-5; TRBD1 agrees with 7 junctional bases. This TCR came from a young man in good health and CMV-seronegative. The DNA reads TGTGCTAGTGGTTTGAGACAGGGATCGTCCGAGACCCAGTACTTC. Its protein reads: CASGLRQGSSETQYF.